This TCR beta chain was documented in a study of Tregs in tolerant kidney transplant recipients. General study points: Biological reproducibility was not directly addressed in this study.

Unstimulated Tregs (CD4+CD25+CD127-) and CD4+CD25- non-Tregs were sorted from PBMCs. TCRdb keeps only in-frame clones here, not all; method: immunoSEQ multiplex PCR. The sample holds roughly 250,000 clones, approximately 83% seen once. On this clone: Its antigen remains unidentified.

Germline V gene data show CDR1 as SGHRS and CDR2 as YFSETQ. The CDR3 runs 16 residues. V was shortened by 1 base and J by 0 bases, with 10 bases between the two germline ends. This sequence originates from a human donor in good health. The gene calls are TRBV5-1 and TRBJ2-2; D gene unclear. The sequenced material came from CD4+ T cells from blood. CDR3 protein: CASSLLVGPNTGELFF. CDR3 DNA sequence: TGCGCCAGCAGCTTGCTCGTGGGTCCGAACACCGGGGAGCTGTTTTTT.